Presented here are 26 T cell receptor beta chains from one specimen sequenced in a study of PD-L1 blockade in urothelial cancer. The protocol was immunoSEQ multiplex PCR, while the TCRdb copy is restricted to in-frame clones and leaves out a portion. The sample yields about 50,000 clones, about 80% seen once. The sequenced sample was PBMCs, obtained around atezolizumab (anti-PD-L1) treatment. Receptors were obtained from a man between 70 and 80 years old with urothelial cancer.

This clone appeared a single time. As DNA, the CDR3 is TGTGCCAGCAGTTACTCGATCGATAGCGGGGGCGATGAGCAGTTCTTC. Its protein product is CASSYSIDSGGDEQFF. The rearrangement uses TRBV6-5 and TRBJ2-1; 9 positions match TRBD2. Trimming took 0 bases from V and 8 from J; bases not matched to a gene: 8. There are 16 residues in the CDR3. Germline loops: CDR1 MNHEY, CDR2 SVGAGI.

CDR3 DNA sequence: TGCGCCAGCAGTGCCCCAACGACTCTGACAGGGATAGGGGAAAAACTGTTTTTT. Protein sequence: CASSAPTTLTGIGEKLFF. This chain links TRBV10-2 with TRBJ1-4, with TRBD1 matching over 7 bases. Germline V gene lookup returns CDR1 WSHSY and CDR2 SAAADI. This CDR3 comprises 18 residues. V shed 4 bases, J shed 8 bases, and the junction held 19 bases outside the gene matches.

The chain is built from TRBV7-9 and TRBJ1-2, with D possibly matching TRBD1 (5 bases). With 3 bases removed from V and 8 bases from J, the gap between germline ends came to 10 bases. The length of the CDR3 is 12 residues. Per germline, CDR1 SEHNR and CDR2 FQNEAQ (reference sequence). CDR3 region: CASSLGGKGYTF. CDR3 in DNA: TGTGCCAGCAGCTTGGGGGGTAAGGGCTACACCTTC.

CDR3 protein: CASSPSDGGTDTQYF. The CDR3 DNA sequence: TGTGCCAGCAGTCCCTCCGACGGGGGCACAGATACGCAGTATTTT. This rearrangement joins TRBV28 to TRBJ2-3; D is perhaps TRBD2 (5 bases). Germline V gene sequence: CDR1 MDHEN, CDR2 SYDVKM. The V end was cut by 5 bases, the J end by 1 base, with 13 bases between. This CDR3 has 15 amino acids.

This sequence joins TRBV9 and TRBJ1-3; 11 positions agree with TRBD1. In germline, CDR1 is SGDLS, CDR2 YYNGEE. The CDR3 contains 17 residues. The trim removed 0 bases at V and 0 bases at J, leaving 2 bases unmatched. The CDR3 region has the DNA TGTGCCAGCAGCGTAGAGGGGACAGGGGGCTCTGGAAACACCATATATTTT. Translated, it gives CASSVEGTGGSGNTIYF.

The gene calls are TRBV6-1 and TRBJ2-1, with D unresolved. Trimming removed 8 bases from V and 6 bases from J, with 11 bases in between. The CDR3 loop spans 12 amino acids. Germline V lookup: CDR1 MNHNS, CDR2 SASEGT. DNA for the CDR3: TGTGCCAGCCGCGATCGACTCAATGAGCAGTTCTTC. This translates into CASRDRLNEQFF.

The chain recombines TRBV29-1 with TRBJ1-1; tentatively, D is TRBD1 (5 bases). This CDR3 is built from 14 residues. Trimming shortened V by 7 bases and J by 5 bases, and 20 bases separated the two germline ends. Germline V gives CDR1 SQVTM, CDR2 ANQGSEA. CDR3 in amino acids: CSASPGPGETEAFF. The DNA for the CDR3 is TGCAGCGCCTCACCGGGACCGGGAGAAACTGAAGCTTTCTTT.

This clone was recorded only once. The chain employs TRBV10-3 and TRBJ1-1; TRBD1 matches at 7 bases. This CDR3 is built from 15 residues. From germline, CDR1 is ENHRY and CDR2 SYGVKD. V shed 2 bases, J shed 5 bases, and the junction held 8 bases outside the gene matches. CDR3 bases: TGTGCCATCAGTGAGAGGTCACAGGGGCCAACTGAAGCTTTCTTT. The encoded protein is CAISERSQGPTEAFF.

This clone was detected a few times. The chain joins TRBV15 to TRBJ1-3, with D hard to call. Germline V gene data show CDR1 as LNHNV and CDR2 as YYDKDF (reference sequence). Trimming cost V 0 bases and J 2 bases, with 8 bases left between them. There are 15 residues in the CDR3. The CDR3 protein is CATSRDREAGNTIYF. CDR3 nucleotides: TGTGCCACCAGCAGAGATCGAGAGGCTGGAAACACCATATATTTT.

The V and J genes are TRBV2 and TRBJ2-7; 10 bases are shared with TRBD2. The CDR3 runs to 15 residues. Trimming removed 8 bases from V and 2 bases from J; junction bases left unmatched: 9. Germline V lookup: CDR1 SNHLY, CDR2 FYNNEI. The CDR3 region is CASLPQRGGPYEQYF. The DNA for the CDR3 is TGTGCCAGCTTACCCCAGCGGGGGGGCCCCTACGAGCAGTACTTC. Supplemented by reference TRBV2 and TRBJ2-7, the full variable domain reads EPEVTQTPSHQVTQMGQEVILRCVPISNHLYFYWYRQILGQKVEFLVSFYNNEISEKSEIFDDQFSVERPDGSNFTLKIRSTKLEDSAMYFCASLPQRGGPYEQYFGPGTRLTVT.

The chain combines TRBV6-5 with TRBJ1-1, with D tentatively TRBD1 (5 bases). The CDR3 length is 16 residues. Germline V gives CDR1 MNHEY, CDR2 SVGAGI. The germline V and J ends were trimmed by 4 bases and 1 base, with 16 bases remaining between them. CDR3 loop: CASSSPKLGQNTEAFF. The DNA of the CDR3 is TGTGCCAGCAGTTCCCCTAAGTTGGGGCAGAACACTGAAGCTTTCTTT.

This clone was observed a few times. The CDR3 DNA reads TGCGCCAGCAGCCACGAACCCACCGGGACTACAGATACGCAGTATTTT. Protein: CASSHEPTGTTDTQYF. The chain joins TRBV4-1 to TRBJ2-3; D is possibly TRBD2 (6 bases). The V gene's germline CDR1 is MGHRA and CDR2 YSYEKL. This CDR3 has 16 residues. Trimming pared 3 bases from V and 3 bases from J, leaving 16 bases between.

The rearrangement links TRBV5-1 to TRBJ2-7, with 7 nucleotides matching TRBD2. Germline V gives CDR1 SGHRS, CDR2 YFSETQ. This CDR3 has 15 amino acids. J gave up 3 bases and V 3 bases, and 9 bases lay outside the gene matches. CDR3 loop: CASSSSLAVLYEQYF. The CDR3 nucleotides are TGCGCCAGCAGCTCCTCTCTAGCGGTCCTCTACGAGCAGTACTTC.

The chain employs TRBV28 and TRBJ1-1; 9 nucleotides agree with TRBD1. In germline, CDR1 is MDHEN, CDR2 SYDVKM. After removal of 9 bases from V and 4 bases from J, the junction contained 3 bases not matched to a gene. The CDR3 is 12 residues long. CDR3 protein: CASGQGSTEAFF. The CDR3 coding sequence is TGTGCCAGTGGACAGGGGTCCACTGAAGCTTTCTTT. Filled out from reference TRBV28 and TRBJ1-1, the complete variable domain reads DVKVTQSSRYLVKRTGEKVFLECVQDMDHENMFWYRQDPGLGLRLIYFSYDVKMKEKGDIPEGYSVSREKKERFSLILESASTNQTSMYLCASGQGSTEAFFGQGTRLTVV.

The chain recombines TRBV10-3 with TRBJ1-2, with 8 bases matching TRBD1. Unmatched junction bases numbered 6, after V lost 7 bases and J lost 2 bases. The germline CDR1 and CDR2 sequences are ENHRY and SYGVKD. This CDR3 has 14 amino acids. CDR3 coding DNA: TGTGCCATCACCCCCGGGACAGGCAACTATGGCTACACCTTC. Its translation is CAITPGTGNYGYTF.

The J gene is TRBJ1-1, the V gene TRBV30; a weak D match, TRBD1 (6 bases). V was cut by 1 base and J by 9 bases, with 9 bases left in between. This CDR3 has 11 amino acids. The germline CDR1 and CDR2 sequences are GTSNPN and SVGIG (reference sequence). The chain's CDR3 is CAWSGDIKAFF. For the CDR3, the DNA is TGTGCCTGGAGTGGGGACATCAAAGCTTTCTTT.

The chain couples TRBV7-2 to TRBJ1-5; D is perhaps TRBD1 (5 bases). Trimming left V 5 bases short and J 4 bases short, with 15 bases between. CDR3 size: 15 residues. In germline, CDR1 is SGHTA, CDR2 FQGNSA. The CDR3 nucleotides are TGTGCCAGCAGCCTCGGGACTCGGGCGAATCAGCCCCAGCATTTT. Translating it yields CASSLGTRANQPQHF.

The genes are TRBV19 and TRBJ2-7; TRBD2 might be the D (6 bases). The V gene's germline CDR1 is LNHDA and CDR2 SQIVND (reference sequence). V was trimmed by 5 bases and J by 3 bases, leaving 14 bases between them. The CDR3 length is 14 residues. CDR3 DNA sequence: TGTGCCAGTAGTTCCCGGGCTAGCGACTACGAGCAGTACTTC. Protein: CASSSRASDYEQYF.

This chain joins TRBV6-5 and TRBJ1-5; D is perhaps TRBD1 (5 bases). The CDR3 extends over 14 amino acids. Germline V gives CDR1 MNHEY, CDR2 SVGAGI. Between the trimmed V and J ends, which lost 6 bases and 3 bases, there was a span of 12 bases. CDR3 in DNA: TGTGCCAGCAGATCCCAGGGATACAATCAGCCCCAGCATTTT. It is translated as CASRSQGYNQPQHF.

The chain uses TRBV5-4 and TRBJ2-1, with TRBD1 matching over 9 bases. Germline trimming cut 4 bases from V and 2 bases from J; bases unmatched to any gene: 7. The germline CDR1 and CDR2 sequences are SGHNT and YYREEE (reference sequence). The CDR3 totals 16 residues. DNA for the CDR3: TGTGCCAGCAGCGTATACAGGGGGCTTCCCTACAATGAGCAGTTCTTC. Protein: CASSVYRGLPYNEQFF.

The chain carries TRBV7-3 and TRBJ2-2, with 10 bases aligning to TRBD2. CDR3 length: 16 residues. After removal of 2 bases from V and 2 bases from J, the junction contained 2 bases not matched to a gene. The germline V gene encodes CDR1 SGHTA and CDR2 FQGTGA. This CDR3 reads CASSLQLAGNTGELFF. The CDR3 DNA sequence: TGTGCCAGCAGCTTACAACTAGCGGGAAACACCGGGGAGCTGTTTTTT.

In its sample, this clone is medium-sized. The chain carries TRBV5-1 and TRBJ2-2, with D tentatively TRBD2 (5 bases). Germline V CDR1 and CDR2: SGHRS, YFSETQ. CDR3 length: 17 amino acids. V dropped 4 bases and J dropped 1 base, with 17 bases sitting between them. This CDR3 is CASSLPTRAVNTGELFF. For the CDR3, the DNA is TGCGCCAGCAGCCTGCCGACGAGGGCGGTGAACACCGGGGAGCTGTTTTTT.

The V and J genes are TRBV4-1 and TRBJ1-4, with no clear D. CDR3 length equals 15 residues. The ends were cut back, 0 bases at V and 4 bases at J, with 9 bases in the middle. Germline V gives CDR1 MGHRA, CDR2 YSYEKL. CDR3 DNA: TGCGCCAGCAGCCAAGATACAGCCTATAATGAAAAACTGTTTTTT. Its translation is CASSQDTAYNEKLFF.

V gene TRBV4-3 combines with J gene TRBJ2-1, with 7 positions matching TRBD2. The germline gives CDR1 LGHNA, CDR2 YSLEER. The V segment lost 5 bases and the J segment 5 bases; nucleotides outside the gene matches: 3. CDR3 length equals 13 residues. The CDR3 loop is CASSWGGDNEQFF. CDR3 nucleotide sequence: TGCGCCAGCAGCTGGGGGGGGGACAATGAGCAGTTCTTC.

The CDR3, as DNA: TGTGCCAGCAGCCGGGGTAGAAGGGAAAAACTGTTTTTT. Its translation is CASSRGRREKLFF. V gene TRBV5-6 combines with J gene TRBJ1-4, with D unclear. Trimming pared 4 bases from V and 8 bases from J, leaving 12 bases between. Germline V CDR1 and CDR2: SGHDT, YYEEEE. There are 13 residues in the CDR3.

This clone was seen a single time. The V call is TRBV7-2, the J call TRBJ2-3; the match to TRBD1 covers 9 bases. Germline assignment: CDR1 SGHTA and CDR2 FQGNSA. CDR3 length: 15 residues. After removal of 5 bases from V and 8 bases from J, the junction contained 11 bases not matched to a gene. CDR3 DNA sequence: TGTGCCAGCAGCAATACAGGGGGCCAAAGACGTACGCAGTATTTT. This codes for CASSNTGGQRRTQYF.